These T cell receptor beta chains were read from a single sample in a study of T cell repertoires in cytomegalovirus infection. TCRdb redid the calling of the reads with MiXCR, one entry per CDR3 protein. The data show more than 85,000 distinct CDR3 sequences, 23% seen once. Sequenced: CD8+ T cells from PBMCs. The receptor source for this set is a human donor in good health (CMV status not recorded). Some clones in this sample may be carry-over from other donors' samples. The CDR3 runs from the conserved cysteine through the conserved F or W. A D gene is named only where the DNA matches it firmly. Some rows have no size entry. The others give once, few or many, or a class for an expanded clone.

CASSTRLAGGTGELFF	TGTGCCAGCAGCACAAGACTAGCGGGGGGAACCGGGGAGCTGTTTTTT	TRBD2	many	TRBV28	TRBJ2-2
CSVESGAKNIQYF	TGCAGCGTTGAGTCAGGAGCCAAAAACATTCAGTACTTC	.	.	TRBV29-1	TRBJ2-4
CASSQDLWTGLYTF	TGCGCCAGCAGCCAAGATCTCTGGACGGGACTTTACACCTTC	.	many	TRBV4-1	TRBJ1-2
CASSVDSGPSAAFF	TGTGCCAGCAGCGTCGATAGCGGGCCCTCAGCAGCTTTCTTT	.	few	TRBV9	TRBJ1-1
CASSFAQPQHF	TGTGCCAGCAGTTTTGCTCAGCCCCAGCATTTT	.	.	TRBV12-3/TRBV12-4	TRBJ1-5
CASSLAGRGPQIIHTQYF	TGTGCCAGCAGCTTGGCCGGTAGGGGGCCGCAAATTATACATACGCAGTATTTT	TRBD1	few	TRBV5-6	TRBJ2-3
CASSTDSSSGNTIYF	TGTGCCAGCAGCACCGACAGTTCCTCTGGAAACACCATATATTTT	.	many	TRBV7-9	TRBJ1-3
CASTNPPLETDTQHF	TGTGCCAGCACCAACCCCCCGCTAGAAACAGATACGCAGCATTTT	.	.	TRBV6-6	TRBJ1-5
CASSLGVRNTEAFF	TGTGCCAGCAGTTTGGGTGTACGAAACACTGAAGCTTTCTTT	.	many	TRBV28	TRBJ1-1
CSARDRERGGADTQYF	TGCAGTGCTAGAGATCGAGAGCGGGGGGGCGCAGATACGCAGTATTTT	TRBD2	few	TRBV20-1	TRBJ2-3
CASRVTSQETQYF	TGTGCCAGTCGGGTTACATCACAAGAGACCCAGTACTTC	.	many	TRBV7-9	TRBJ2-5
CASRLTGANTGELFF	TGTGCCAGCCGATTGACAGGAGCGAACACCGGGGAGCTGTTTTTT	.	many	TRBV7-3	TRBJ2-2
CASSLVTGMNTEAFF	TGTGCCAGCAGCTTAGTGACAGGAATGAACACTGAAGCTTTCTTT	.	few	TRBV7-9	TRBJ1-1
CASSPEGLGEQYF	TGTGCCAGCAGCCCGGAGGGACTAGGTGAGCAGTATTTT	TRBD2	.	TRBV7-6	TRBJ2-3
CASSVTIKGHGELFF	TGTGCCAGCAGCGTAACAATCAAGGGCCACGGGGAGCTGTTTTTT	.	many	TRBV9	TRBJ2-2
CACRVGSYEQYF	TGTGCCTGCCGGGTGGGCTCCTACGAGCAGTACTTC	.	few	TRBV12-3/TRBV12-4	TRBJ2-7
CSARKDLDSYEQYF	TGCAGTGCTAGGAAAGATCTGGACTCCTACGAGCAGTACTTC	.	few	TRBV20-1	TRBJ2-7
CASSLARSGSDEQFF	TGTGCCAGCAGCTTAGCGAGGTCAGGGAGCGATGAGCAGTTCTTC	.	.	TRBV7-6	TRBJ2-1
CASSPGGQGRPSWNQPQHF	TGTGCCAGCAGCCCAGGTGGGCAGGGCCGGCCCTCCTGGAATCAGCCCCAGCATTTT	.	many	TRBV7-8	TRBJ1-5
CASSFRDAATNEKLFF	TGTGCCAGCAGTTTCCGGGACGCAGCAACTAATGAAAAACTGTTTTTT	.	.	TRBV7-6	TRBJ1-4
CAISDGQKNTEAFF	TGTGCCATCAGTGATGGACAGAAGAACACTGAAGCTTTCTTT	.	.	TRBV10-3	TRBJ1-1
CASRAGYTYEQYF	TGTGCCAGCAGGGCAGGGTACACCTACGAGCAGTACTTC	.	once	TRBV6-6	TRBJ2-7
CASSQAGDPSEQFF	TGTGCCAGCAGCCAAGCGGGGGACCCCAGTGAGCAGTTCTTC	TRBD2	.	TRBV4-1	TRBJ2-1
CASSQGTGLAARTDTQYF	TGCGCCAGCAGCCAAGGAACCGGACTAGCGGCACGCACAGATACGCAGTATTTT	TRBD2	few	TRBV4-1	TRBJ2-3
CSARDRGRSYNEQFF	TGCAGTGCTAGAGATCGCGGGAGGTCCTACAATGAGCAGTTCTTC	TRBD2	.	TRBV20-1	TRBJ2-1
CASSLDMGTEAFF	TGTGCCAGCAGCTTAGATATGGGGACTGAAGCTTTCTTT	.	.	TRBV11-2	TRBJ1-1
CASSQAGTGVNTGELFF	TGTGCCAGCAGCCAAGCTGGGACAGGGGTTAACACCGGGGAGCTGTTTTTT	TRBD1	.	TRBV14	TRBJ2-2
CASSYTLANQETQYF	TGTGCCAGCAGCTACACTCTAGCAAACCAAGAGACCCAGTACTTC	.	many	TRBV7-2	TRBJ2-5
CASSQVGGALVYEQYF	TGTGCCAGCAGCCAAGTAGGGGGCGCTTTAGTTTACGAGCAGTACTTC	TRBD1	.	TRBV14	TRBJ2-7
CSARDSSGGKYNPYEQYF	TGCAGTGCTAGAGACTCTAGCGGGGGAAAGTATAATCCCTACGAGCAGTACTTC	TRBD2	once	TRBV20-1	TRBJ2-7
CAISEFDTSYQPQHF	TGTGCCATCAGTGAGTTCGACACCTCTTATCAGCCCCAGCATTTT	.	.	TRBV10-3	TRBJ1-5
CASSRGTQYF	TGTGCCAGCAGCAGGGGGACCCAGTACTTC	.	.	TRBV7-9	TRBJ2-5
CASTSGGTEAFF	TGTGCCAGCACCTCCGGGGGTACTGAAGCTTTCTTT	.	.	TRBV4-2	TRBJ1-1
CAWSEWPGELFF	TGTGCCTGGAGTGAGTGGCCCGGGGAGCTGTTTTTT	.	.	TRBV30	TRBJ2-2
CASRLTDTGELF	TGTGCCAGCAGACTGACGGACACCGGGGAGCTGTTT	.	.	TRBV7-6	TRBJ2-2
CASSPYQGANQPQHF	TGTGCCAGTAGCCCTTATCAGGGGGCGAATCAGCCCCAGCATTTT	TRBD1	few	TRBV19	TRBJ1-5
CASSPRQGRVGYGYTF	TGTGCCAGCAGTCCGAGACAGGGCCGCGTTGGCTATGGCTACACCTTC	TRBD1	medium-sized	TRBV28	TRBJ1-2
CAWSSGGKYLSNQPQHF	TGTGCCTGGAGTTCCGGGGGCAAATATCTTAGCAATCAGCCCCAGCATTTT	.	few	TRBV30	TRBJ1-5
CASRDPGRSNAGELFF	TGTGCCAGCAGGGACCCGGGACGGAGTAACGCCGGGGAGCTGTTTTTT	.	.	TRBV7-6	TRBJ2-2
CASSPREGAVTDTQYF	TGTGCCAGCAGCCCCCGCGAGGGGGCGGTCACAGATACGCAGTATTTC	TRBD1	few	TRBV11-2	TRBJ2-3
CSVEDLTESYEQYF	TGCAGCGTTGAAGATTTAACGGAATCCTACGAGCAGTACTTC	.	.	TRBV29-1	TRBJ2-7
CASSKAWREAFF	TGTGCCAGCAGCAAAGCTTGGCGTGAAGCTTTCTTT	.	many	TRBV6-2/TRBV6-3	TRBJ1-1
CASSPTGGSGNTIYF	TGTGCCAGCAGTCCGACAGGGGGCTCTGGAAACACCATATATTTT	TRBD1	few	TRBV28	TRBJ1-3
CSALLTSYEQYF	TGCAGTGCCTTATTGACCTCATACGAGCAGTACTTC	.	.	TRBV20-1	TRBJ2-7
CSALDGTDTEAFF	TGCAGCGCTCTGGACGGCACGGACACTGAAGCTTTCTTT	.	many	TRBV29-1	TRBJ1-1
CASSGSGRPQETQYF	TGTGCCAGCAGCGGTAGCGGGAGGCCTCAAGAGACCCAGTACTTC	TRBD2	.	TRBV9	TRBJ2-5
CANEGERNQPQHF	TGCGCCAACGAGGGGGAGCGCAATCAGCCCCAGCATTTT	.	.	TRBV23-1	TRBJ1-5
CASSYGDPYEQYF	TGTGCCAGCAGCTACGGAGACCCCTACGAGCAGTACTTC	.	many	TRBV7-9	TRBJ2-7
CASSSPFPVGGIGDTQYF	TGTGCCAGCAGCTCCCCATTCCCCGTAGGGGGGATCGGAGATACGCAGTATTTT	.	.	TRBV7-8	TRBJ2-3
CASSLEQDNQPQHF	TGTGCCAGCAGCTTAGAGCAGGACAATCAGCCCCAGCATTTT	.	many	TRBV7-2	TRBJ1-5
CASSPPRVAPNTEAFF	TGTGCCAGCAGCCCCCCGAGGGTAGCACCGAACACTGAAGCTTTCTTT	.	many	TRBV7-8	TRBJ1-1
CASGQAGDTQYF	TGTGCCTCCGGGCAGGCGGGAGATACGCAGTATTTT	.	few	TRBV2	TRBJ2-3
CASSYSNTEAFF	TGTGCCAGCAGTTACTCGAATACTGAAGCTTTCTTT	.	.	TRBV6-6	TRBJ1-1
CASSLVRDSTGELFF	TGTGCCAGCAGTTTAGTCAGGGACAGCACCGGGGAGCTGTTTTTT	TRBD1	few	TRBV28	TRBJ2-2
CASSHAQGPRSGANVLTF	TGTGCCAGCAGCCACGCACAGGGTCCACGCTCTGGGGCCAACGTCCTGACTTTC	.	many	TRBV4-2	TRBJ2-6
CASSYSVAAYEQYF	TGTGCCAGCAGTTACTCCGTGGCGGCCTACGAGCAGTACTTC	.	.	TRBV6-2/TRBV6-3	TRBJ2-7
CASAFRDTQYF	TGTGCCAGCGCCTTCAGAGATACGCAGTATTTT	.	.	TRBV19	TRBJ2-3
CASSAYRGSEQYF	TGTGCCAGCAGCGCATACAGGGGTTCCGAGCAGTACTTC	TRBD1	many	TRBV7-2	TRBJ2-7
CASSLGDANTGELFF	TGTGCCAGCAGCCTCGGGGACGCGAACACCGGGGAGCTGTTTTTT	.	few	TRBV4-2	TRBJ2-2
CASSLTQLNTEAFF	TGTGCCAGCAGCTTGACACAATTGAACACTGAAGCTTTCTTT	.	many	TRBV7-8	TRBJ1-1